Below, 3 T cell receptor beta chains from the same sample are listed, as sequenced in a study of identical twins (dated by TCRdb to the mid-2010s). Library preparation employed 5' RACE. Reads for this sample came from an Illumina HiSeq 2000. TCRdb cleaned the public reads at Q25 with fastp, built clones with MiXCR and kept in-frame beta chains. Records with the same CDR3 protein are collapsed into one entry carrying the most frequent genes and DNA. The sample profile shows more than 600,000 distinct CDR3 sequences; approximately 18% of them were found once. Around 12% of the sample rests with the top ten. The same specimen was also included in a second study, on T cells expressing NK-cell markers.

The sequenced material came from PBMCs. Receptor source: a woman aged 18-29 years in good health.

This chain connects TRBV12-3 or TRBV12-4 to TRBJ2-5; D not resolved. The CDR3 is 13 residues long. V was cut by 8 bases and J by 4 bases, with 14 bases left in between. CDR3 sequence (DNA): TGTGCCAGCGGCAACTTGGACGGAGAGACCCAGTACTTC. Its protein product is CASGNLDGETQYF.

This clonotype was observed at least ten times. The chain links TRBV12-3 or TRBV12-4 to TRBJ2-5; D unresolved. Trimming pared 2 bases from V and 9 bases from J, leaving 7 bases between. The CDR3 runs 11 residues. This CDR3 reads CASSLMVAQYF. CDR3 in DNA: TGTGCCAGCAGTTTAATGGTGGCCCAGTACTTC.

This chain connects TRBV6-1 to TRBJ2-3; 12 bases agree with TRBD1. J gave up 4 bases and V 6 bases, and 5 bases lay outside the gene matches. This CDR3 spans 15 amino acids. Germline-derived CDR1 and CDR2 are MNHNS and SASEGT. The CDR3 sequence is CASRTGTGGPDTQYF. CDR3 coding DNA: TGTGCCAGCAGAACCGGGACAGGGGGCCCAGATACGCAGTATTTT.